This TCR beta chain was captured by sequencing in a study of shared clonotypes between healthy human individuals. In the study overall: A donor's plate count was three for CD4 naive and three for CD4 memory; CD8 naive had two and CD8 memory one. Broader study findings: Sharing of clonotypes among donors was expected to vary with sequencing depth. What rarefaction showed was incomplete sorted-subset sequencing despite large depth.

Here immunoSEQ multiplex PCR was the method, and the copy in TCRdb shows in-frame clones only, minus some. The repertoire includes 2 million to 2.5 million clones, 80% to 95% of them detected once, and roughly 0.36% sits in the top ten. The sample holds one count of this clone. Its antigen is not known. A CD45RA+ naive subset and a CD45RA-negative memory subset were split from CD4+ cells. The germline CDR1 and CDR2 sequences are SGHRS and YFSETQ. V lost 3 bases to trimming and J lost 0 bases; unmatched junction nucleotides: 13. The CDR3 has 18 amino acids. This chain uses TRBV5-1 with TRBJ2-3, with TRBD2 identical over 7 bases. The TCR comes from a man between 18 and 29 years old in good health. Some clones in this sample may be carry-over from other donors' samples. The sequenced sample was naive CD4+ T cells from PBMCs. Described subset: CD45RA+ positively selected. In nucleotides, the CDR3 is TGCGCCAGCAGCTCCCGACTAGCTGGATTCTATAGCACAGATACGCAGTATTTT. It encodes CASSSRLAGFYSTDTQYF.